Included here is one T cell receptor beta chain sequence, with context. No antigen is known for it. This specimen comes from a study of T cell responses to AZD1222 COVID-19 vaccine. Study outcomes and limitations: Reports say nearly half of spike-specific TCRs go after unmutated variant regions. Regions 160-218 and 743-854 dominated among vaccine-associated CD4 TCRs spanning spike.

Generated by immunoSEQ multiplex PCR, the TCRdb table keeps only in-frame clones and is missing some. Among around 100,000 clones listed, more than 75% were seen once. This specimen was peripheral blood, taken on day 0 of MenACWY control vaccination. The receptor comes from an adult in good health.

The CDR3 DNA is TGCGCCAGCAGCGCGGGACAGGGGACCGGGGAGCAGTACTTC. Translated, it gives CASSAGQGTGEQYF. The V and J genes are TRBV5-1 and TRBJ2-7; 10 positions agree with TRBD1. Germline CDR1 is SGHRS and CDR2 is YFSETQ. V lost 4 bases and J lost 7; bases outside the gene matches: 8. The CDR3 totals 14 residues.